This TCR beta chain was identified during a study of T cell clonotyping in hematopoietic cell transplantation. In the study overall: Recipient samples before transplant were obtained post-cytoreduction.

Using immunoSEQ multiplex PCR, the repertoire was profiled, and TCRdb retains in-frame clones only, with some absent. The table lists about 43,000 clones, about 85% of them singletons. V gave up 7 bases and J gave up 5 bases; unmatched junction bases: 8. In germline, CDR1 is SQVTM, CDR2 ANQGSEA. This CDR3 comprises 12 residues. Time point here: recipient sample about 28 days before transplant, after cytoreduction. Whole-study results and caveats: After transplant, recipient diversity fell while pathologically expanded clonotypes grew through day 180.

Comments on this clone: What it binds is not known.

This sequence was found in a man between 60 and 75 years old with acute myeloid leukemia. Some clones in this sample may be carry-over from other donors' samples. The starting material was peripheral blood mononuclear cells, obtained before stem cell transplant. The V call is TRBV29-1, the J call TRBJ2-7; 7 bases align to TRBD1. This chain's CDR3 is CSGEGGLDEQYF. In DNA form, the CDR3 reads TGCAGCGGCGAAGGGGGCCTGGACGAGCAGTACTTC.